Sequencing of this T cell receptor (beta chain) was carried out in a study of beta chain features in type 1 diabetes. On the study more broadly: All samples yielded 107,917,701 examined sorted cells. Notes on the study in general: Across all four CD4+ subsets, people with type 1 diabetes showed modestly shorter TCRB CDR3s. For type 1 diabetes patients, VDJ junctions showed fewer insertions and more deletions. The naive, central memory and Treg TCRB repertoires looked more alike in patients than they did in healthy donors.

Cell sorting via CD45RO/CCR7/CD25/CD127/CD95/CD27 was performed to obtain CD4+ naive, central memory, regulatory and stem cell-like memory cells. The V end was cut by 1 base, the J end by 5 bases, with 8 bases between. This CDR3 has 13 amino acids. Germline V CDR1 and CDR2: SGHTA, FQGNSA. The sample holds a few counts of this clone. Its target is not known. Expressed TCRB transcripts were sequenced because the entire RNA isolate underwent reverse transcription. TCRdb's table, derived via immunoSEQ multiplex PCR, lists solely in-frame clones and lacks some. The table records over 150,000 clones, 6.5% to 9.5% of them present only once.

This receptor was taken from a woman aged 40 to 50 with type 1 diabetes. Sequenced: central memory CD4+ T cells from blood. The chain couples TRBV7-2 to TRBJ2-5; D is uncertain. CDR3: CASSLDHEETQYF. CDR3 coding DNA: TGTGCCAGCAGCTTAGACCATGAGGAGACCCAGTACTTC.